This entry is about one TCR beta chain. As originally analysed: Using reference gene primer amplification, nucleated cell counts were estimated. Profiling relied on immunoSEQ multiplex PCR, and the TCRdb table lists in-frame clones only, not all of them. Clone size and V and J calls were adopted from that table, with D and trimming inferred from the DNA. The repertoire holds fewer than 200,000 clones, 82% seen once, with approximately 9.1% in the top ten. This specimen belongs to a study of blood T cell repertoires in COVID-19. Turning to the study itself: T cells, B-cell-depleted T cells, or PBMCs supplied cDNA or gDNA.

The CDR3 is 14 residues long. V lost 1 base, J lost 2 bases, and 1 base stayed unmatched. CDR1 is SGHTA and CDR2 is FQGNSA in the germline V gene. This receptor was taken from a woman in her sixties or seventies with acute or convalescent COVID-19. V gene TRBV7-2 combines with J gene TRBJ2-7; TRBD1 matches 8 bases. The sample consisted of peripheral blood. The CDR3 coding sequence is TGTGCCAGCAGCTTAGGGGGACAGGCCTACGAGCAGTACTTC. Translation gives CASSLGGQAYEQYF.